The entry that follows covers one T cell receptor (beta chain) sequence. Some clones are missing from TCRdb's copy, which holds only in-frame ones; the method was immunoSEQ multiplex PCR. Of 35,000 to 50,000 clones in the sample, over 70% were seen once. This sample stems from a study of memory CD4+ T cells and cytomegalovirus serostatus. Single viable CD3+CD4+CD8-CD45RO+ cells were sorted as the memory CD4+ T cells. Between the trimmed V and J ends, which lost 8 bases and 4 bases, there was a span of 14 bases. From germline, CDR1 is GTSNPN and CDR2 SVGIG (reference sequence). CDR3 length equals 13 residues.

The chain combines TRBV30 with TRBJ2-2; D is possibly TRBD2 (5 bases). The sequenced sample was memory CD4+ T cells from blood. The clonotype was recovered from an adult in good health and CMV-seronegative. DNA of the CDR3: TGTGCCCGCCGGGAACCGGGCACCGGGGAGCTGTTTTTT. Translating gives CARREPGTGELFF.